There are a few counts of the clone carrying this T cell receptor delta chain. The junction shows a germline mismatch at one end, possibly a read error. TCRdb reanalysed the reads via CATT. The sample shows 15,000 or so delta-chain clones, 7.3% of them seen only once. The data are from a study of gamma-delta chains in newborns, infants, children. Study-wide context: Polyclonal expansion of innate γδ T cells after birth follows microbial exposure.

There are 18 residues in the CDR3. Germline loops: CDR1 GEAIGNYY, CDR2 EKD. The sequenced sample consisted of blood. The rearrangement links TRDV2 to TRDJ3; TRDD3 matches at 8 bases. The sequence was collected from a child who was a newborn, infant or young child, either healthy, febrile or measles-vaccinated (not recorded which). CDR3 residues: CACDVPGDSSWDTRQIFF. The CDR3 DNA follows: TGTGCCTGTGATGTACCGGGGGATAGCTCCTGGGACACCCGACAGATTTTTTTC.